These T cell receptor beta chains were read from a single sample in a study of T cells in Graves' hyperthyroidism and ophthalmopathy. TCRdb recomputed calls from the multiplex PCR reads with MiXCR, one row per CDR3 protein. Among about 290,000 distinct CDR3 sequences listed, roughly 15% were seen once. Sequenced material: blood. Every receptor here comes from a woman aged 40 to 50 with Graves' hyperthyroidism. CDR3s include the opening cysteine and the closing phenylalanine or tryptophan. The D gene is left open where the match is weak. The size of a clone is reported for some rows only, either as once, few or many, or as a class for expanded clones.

CDR3nt: TGTGCCAGTAGTATAGCGGGTAGGGGAACCGGGGAGCTGTTTTTT
CDR3aa: CASSIAGRGTGELFF
v_gene: TRBV19
d_gene: NA
abundance: few
j_gene: TRBJ2-2

CDR3nt: TGCAGTGCTGCTCGGGAGCCCTACGAGCAGTACTTC
CDR3aa: CSAAREPYEQYF
v_gene: TRBV20-1
d_gene: NA
abundance: many
j_gene: TRBJ2-7

CDR3nt: TGTGCCAGCAGTGGGGCGACTAGAGGCGGGGAGCTGTTTTTT
CDR3aa: CASSGATRGGELFF
v_gene: TRBV2
d_gene: NA
abundance: many
j_gene: TRBJ2-2

CDR3nt: TGTGCCTGGAACTCAGTAGGGGGTGAAGCTTTCTTT
CDR3aa: CAWNSVGGEAFF
v_gene: TRBV30
d_gene: NA
abundance: many
j_gene: TRBJ1-1

CDR3nt: TGCAGTGCTAGAGATTGGGCTAGCGGGCCCCTCGAGCAGTACTTC
CDR3aa: CSARDWASGPLEQYF
v_gene: TRBV20-1
d_gene: TRBD2
abundance: few
j_gene: TRBJ2-7

CDR3nt: TGTGCCAGCAGCTTTCGGGAGATAAGGGGTGAAGCTTTCTTT
CDR3aa: CASSFREIRGEAFF
v_gene: TRBV5-6
d_gene: NA
abundance: NA
j_gene: TRBJ1-1

CDR3nt: TGCAGTGCTAGAGTCTGGGAAGACACCCTGGGCTATGGCTACACCTTC
CDR3aa: CSARVWEDTLGYGYTF
v_gene: TRBV20-1
d_gene: NA
abundance: NA
j_gene: TRBJ1-2

CDR3nt: TGTGCCAGCAGCTTCACCGGGACAGAGGTTATCGAGACCCAGTACTTC
CDR3aa: CASSFTGTEVIETQYF
v_gene: TRBV7-9
d_gene: TRBD1
abundance: many
j_gene: TRBJ2-5

CDR3nt: TGTGCCAGTAGTAAAACAGAGGGAGGGCAAGAGACCCAGTACTTC
CDR3aa: CASSKTEGGQETQYF
v_gene: TRBV19
d_gene: TRBD2
abundance: NA
j_gene: TRBJ2-5

CDR3nt: TGCGCCAGCAGCCAAGATTTATGGGGCGACTATGGCTACACCTTC
CDR3aa: CASSQDLWGDYGYTF
v_gene: TRBV4-3
d_gene: NA
abundance: NA
j_gene: TRBJ1-2

CDR3nt: TGTGCCAGCAGCTTAGTTGTTGGGTCGCCAGGGGATTACGAGCAGTACTTC
CDR3aa: CASSLVVGSPGDYEQYF
v_gene: TRBV7-9
d_gene: NA
abundance: few
j_gene: TRBJ2-7

CDR3nt: TGTGCCACCAGCGGGGGGACTATGAGGACCCTTCGCTCCTACAATGAGCAGTTCTTC
CDR3aa: CATSGGTMRTLRSYNEQFF
v_gene: TRBV15
d_gene: TRBD2
abundance: NA
j_gene: TRBJ2-1

CDR3nt: TGTGCCAGCAGCTCGGGACAGGGGAATGAAAAACTGTTTTTT
CDR3aa: CASSSGQGNEKLFF
v_gene: TRBV5-8
d_gene: TRBD1
abundance: many
j_gene: TRBJ1-4

CDR3nt: TGCAGTGCTAATATACTACGTGGAGACAATGAGCAGTTCTTC
CDR3aa: CSANILRGDNEQFF
v_gene: TRBV20-1
d_gene: NA
abundance: many
j_gene: TRBJ2-1

CDR3nt: TGTGCCAGCAGCAACCTAGCGGACGGGGAGCTGTTTTTT
CDR3aa: CASSNLADGELFF
v_gene: TRBV7-9
d_gene: TRBD2
abundance: NA
j_gene: TRBJ2-2

CDR3nt: TGCAGTGCTAGAGTCGACAAGGGCCTTAGTTCACCCCTCCACTTT
CDR3aa: CSARVDKGLSSPLHF
v_gene: TRBV20-1
d_gene: NA
abundance: NA
j_gene: TRBJ1-6

CDR3nt: TGTGCCAGCAGCTTAGCCAGGGGCTATGGCTACACCTTC
CDR3aa: CASSLARGYGYTF
v_gene: TRBV11-2
d_gene: NA
abundance: many
j_gene: TRBJ1-2

CDR3nt: TGTGCCATCAGTGAGTCTGTCGGCGGGATGGAGACCCAGTACTTC
CDR3aa: CAISESVGGMETQYF
v_gene: TRBV10-3
d_gene: NA
abundance: many
j_gene: TRBJ2-5

CDR3nt: TGTGCCAGCAGTTACTCGAAACCTCCAGGGGGAACCGGGGAGCTGTTTTTT
CDR3aa: CASSYSKPPGGTGELFF
v_gene: TRBV6-5
d_gene: TRBD1
abundance: NA
j_gene: TRBJ2-2

CDR3nt: TGCGCCTGCGGGACTAGCGACACAGATACGCAGTATTTT
CDR3aa: CACGTSDTDTQYF
v_gene: TRBV10-2
d_gene: TRBD2
abundance: many
j_gene: TRBJ2-3

CDR3nt: TGTGCCAGCAGTCAGGACTGGAATGAGCAGTTCTTC
CDR3aa: CASSQDWNEQFF
v_gene: TRBV2
d_gene: NA
abundance: many
j_gene: TRBJ2-1

CDR3nt: TGTGCCAGCAGCTTACGACAGGGGGGTAGCGGGGAGCTGTTTTTT
CDR3aa: CASSLRQGGSGELFF
v_gene: TRBV7-6
d_gene: TRBD1
abundance: many
j_gene: TRBJ2-2

CDR3nt: TGCAGCGTTGCCGCCCGGGACTTTAATGGCTACACCTTC
CDR3aa: CSVAARDFNGYTF
v_gene: TRBV29-1
d_gene: NA
abundance: many
j_gene: TRBJ1-2

CDR3nt: TGCAGTGCGCAAGGACAGGGGAACTATGGCTACACCTTC
CDR3aa: CSAQGQGNYGYTF
v_gene: TRBV20-1
d_gene: TRBD1
abundance: many
j_gene: TRBJ1-2

CDR3nt: TGTGCCAGCAGTGGCAACAGGGTAGGCTACACCTTC
CDR3aa: CASSGNRVGYTF
v_gene: TRBV6-1
d_gene: NA
abundance: many
j_gene: TRBJ1-2

CDR3nt: TGTGCCGGTAGGGCGCCTGGCGTCCACGGGACCGGGGAGCTGTTTTTT
CDR3aa: CAGRAPGVHGTGELFF
v_gene: TRBV6-2/TRBV6-3
d_gene: NA
abundance: NA
j_gene: TRBJ2-2

CDR3nt: TGTGCCACCAGTGATCCGGGACTAGCTCAACCGAGCGCCTACAATGAGCAGTTCTTC
CDR3aa: CATSDPGLAQPSAYNEQFF
v_gene: TRBV24-1
d_gene: TRBD2
abundance: many
j_gene: TRBJ2-1

CDR3nt: TGTGCCAGCAGCCCACTAGCGGCCGGGGTGGGGGAGACCCAGTACTTC
CDR3aa: CASSPLAAGVGETQYF
v_gene: TRBV7-8
d_gene: TRBD2
abundance: many
j_gene: TRBJ2-5

CDR3nt: TGCGCCAGCAGTAACCAGGGGGTTACTAATGAAAAACTGTTTTTT
CDR3aa: CASSNQGVTNEKLFF
v_gene: TRBV5-1
d_gene: TRBD1
abundance: NA
j_gene: TRBJ1-4

CDR3nt: TGCGCCAGCAGCCAAGATATGCGAGCCCCCACCGGGGAGCTGTTTTTT
CDR3aa: CASSQDMRAPTGELFF
v_gene: TRBV4-1
d_gene: NA
abundance: NA
j_gene: TRBJ2-2

CDR3nt: TGTGCCAGTAGTATCCCCTCTGATAGCTCCTACAATGAGCAGTTCTTC
CDR3aa: CASSIPSDSSYNEQFF
v_gene: TRBV19
d_gene: NA
abundance: NA
j_gene: TRBJ2-1

CDR3nt: TGTGCCAGCAGGCCCGTGGGCGGGAGCTCCTACAATGAGCAGTTCTTC
CDR3aa: CASRPVGGSSYNEQFF
v_gene: TRBV6-1
d_gene: TRBD2
abundance: few
j_gene: TRBJ2-1

CDR3nt: TGTGCCAGCAGTCCCGATGCTAGTGGCTACACCTTC
CDR3aa: CASSPDASGYTF
v_gene: TRBV6-2/TRBV6-3
d_gene: NA
abundance: many
j_gene: TRBJ1-2

CDR3nt: TGTGCCAGCAGGAACTCGAATCAGCCCCAGCATTTT
CDR3aa: CASRNSNQPQHF
v_gene: TRBV2
d_gene: NA
abundance: few
j_gene: TRBJ1-5

CDR3nt: TGTGCCACCCAATCTCACGGAAACACCGGGGAGCTGTTTTTT
CDR3aa: CATQSHGNTGELFF
v_gene: TRBV6-1
d_gene: NA
abundance: few
j_gene: TRBJ2-2

CDR3nt: TGCGCCAGCAAGGAACTAGCGGGAGGGTTGACAGATACGCAGTATTTT
CDR3aa: CASKELAGGLTDTQYF
v_gene: TRBV10-2
d_gene: TRBD2
abundance: few
j_gene: TRBJ2-3

CDR3nt: TGTGCCAGCAGCTTAGCGGGACCTAATGAAAAACTGTTTTTT
CDR3aa: CASSLAGPNEKLFF
v_gene: TRBV7-9
d_gene: NA
abundance: many
j_gene: TRBJ1-4

CDR3nt: TGTGCCAGCAGTTTACTAGCGAAACTCTACGAGCAGTACTTC
CDR3aa: CASSLLAKLYEQYF
v_gene: TRBV28
d_gene: NA
abundance: many
j_gene: TRBJ2-7

CDR3nt: TGTGCCAGCAGTTTCGCCAGGAAAGAGACCCAGTACTTC
CDR3aa: CASSFARKETQYF
v_gene: TRBV12-3/TRBV12-4
d_gene: NA
abundance: many
j_gene: TRBJ2-5

CDR3nt: TGTGCCAGCAAACCATCACACGGGGTCGGTGAGACCCAGTACTTC
CDR3aa: CASKPSHGVGETQYF
v_gene: TRBV28
d_gene: NA
abundance: many
j_gene: TRBJ2-5

CDR3nt: TGCAGCGTTGGACCCCTCACCGATGAGCAGTTCTTC
CDR3aa: CSVGPLTDEQFF
v_gene: TRBV29-1
d_gene: NA
abundance: NA
j_gene: TRBJ2-1

CDR3nt: TGCAGTGCTTCGGCCGGGACAGGGACTTCACCCCTCCACTTT
CDR3aa: CSASAGTGTSPLHF
v_gene: TRBV20-1
d_gene: TRBD1
abundance: NA
j_gene: TRBJ1-6

CDR3nt: TGTGCCAGCACCTCCAGGAGGGGCAATCAGCCCCAGCATTTT
CDR3aa: CASTSRRGNQPQHF
v_gene: TRBV6-5
d_gene: NA
abundance: many
j_gene: TRBJ1-5

CDR3nt: TGTGCCAGCAAACTTAGGCTAGAAGTCACAGATACGCAGTATTTT
CDR3aa: CASKLRLEVTDTQYF
v_gene: TRBV6-1
d_gene: NA
abundance: many
j_gene: TRBJ2-3

CDR3nt: TGTGCCAGCAGGGATAGCGGGAGGGCCGGCGAGCAGTACTTC
CDR3aa: CASRDSGRAGEQYF
v_gene: TRBV7-9
d_gene: TRBD2
abundance: many
j_gene: TRBJ2-7

CDR3nt: TGTGCCAGCGGAGAGGGAAGCAATCAGCCCCAGCATTTT
CDR3aa: CASGEGSNQPQHF
v_gene: TRBV6-1
d_gene: NA
abundance: many
j_gene: TRBJ1-5

CDR3nt: TGCGCCAGCAGCCAAGAGGAGGTACAAGTTAGCGGGACCTACGAGCAGTACTTC
CDR3aa: CASSQEEVQVSGTYEQYF
v_gene: TRBV4-1
d_gene: TRBD2
abundance: many
j_gene: TRBJ2-7

CDR3nt: TGTGCCAGCAGCTCGGAGGGGACAGGGGGTTCAGAGACCCAGTACTTC
CDR3aa: CASSSEGTGGSETQYF
v_gene: TRBV7-9
d_gene: TRBD1
abundance: many
j_gene: TRBJ2-5

CDR3nt: TGCAGCGTTGAACTTAGCGGTACTAATGAGCAGTTCTTC
CDR3aa: CSVELSGTNEQFF
v_gene: TRBV29-1
d_gene: NA
abundance: few
j_gene: TRBJ2-1

CDR3nt: TGTGCCTGGAGTCCCGGGGGGGAGACCCAGTACTTC
CDR3aa: CAWSPGGETQYF
v_gene: TRBV30
d_gene: TRBD2
abundance: many
j_gene: TRBJ2-5

CDR3nt: TGTGCCAGCACGCTGGGTCAGTCTCAGCCCCAGCATTTT
CDR3aa: CASTLGQSQPQHF
v_gene: TRBV2
d_gene: NA
abundance: many
j_gene: TRBJ1-5

CDR3nt: TGTGCCAGCTCAGGGCAGTCCTTCACAGATACGCAGTATTTT
CDR3aa: CASSGQSFTDTQYF
v_gene: TRBV18
d_gene: NA
abundance: many
j_gene: TRBJ2-3

CDR3nt: TGCAGCGTCTTGGCCTCTGGAAACACCATATATTTT
CDR3aa: CSVLASGNTIYF
v_gene: TRBV29-1
d_gene: NA
abundance: NA
j_gene: TRBJ1-3